This entry concerns a single TCR beta chain. This clonotype showed up many times. Its specific antigen is unknown. No quality values exist for individual bases; no much larger clone is one base distant. The receptor library was made with multiplex PCR. The run used an Illumina HiSeq 2500. TCRbeta libraries were constructed through three rounds of nested PCR with primers (Table S4) according to protocols modified from ARM-PCR. Before sequencing, PCR products in the 200-500 bp range were cut out of the gel and cleaned up using the QIAquick gel extraction kit. The authors' pipeline ran thus. Reads were cleaned with Trimmomatic, merged with FLASH into complete CDR3 sequences, and assigned to V(D)J germline segments with MiTCR. Clonal diversity was calculated as the inverse Simpson's index using VDJtools. In-frame sequences lacking a premature stop codon were counted as productive reads. The public reads were quality trimmed at Q25 with fastp and then assembled into clones with MiXCR by TCRdb, keeping productive beta chains. Identical CDR3 proteins give one entry, which carries the most common genes and DNA. The V and J calls shown here were made by TCRdb, not taken from the authors' results. The sample table records around 140,000 distinct CDR3 sequences; about 71% of these occur just once. About 20% of the sample is taken by the ten largest.

V is reduced by 1 base and J by 3 bases, leaving a spacing of 13 bases between them. CDR1 and CDR2 are drawn from the germline V gene: MGHRA, YSYEKL. Taken from cysteine to phenylalanine, the CDR3 has 16 residues. CDR3 DNA only is kept here, 48 bases in frame from base 1. RNA was isolated from bulk unsorted tissue, and RNA quality was assessed with a NanoDrop ND-1000 and an Agilent 2100. Newly diagnosed lung cancer patients without prior chemotherapy who had been admitted for thoracic surgery in China between August and November 2014 were enrolled as donors. Anyone who had undergone radiotherapy or chemotherapy before, or who had another cancer at the same time, was left out of the study. Pieces of surgical tissue measuring about 1-2.1 cm3 were kept in RNAlater solution and stored at -80 degrees C until use. The sample is drawn from a study of tumor and adjacent non-tumor tissue in lung cancer listed by TCRdb under 2018. In the study overall: The cohort included roughly 11 adenocarcinoma, a couple of squamous cell carcinoma and 1 small cell lung cancer patients. Ages among the roughly 15 patients ranged from roughly 30 to 76 years, there were 10 men and 5 women, and disease was at TNM stage I to III. Sequencing produced about 130,000,000 productive TCRbeta reads in total, an average of about 4 million reads per sample. The study compared bulk TCRbeta repertoires between lung tumor tissue and matched distant non-tumor lung tissue from approximately 14 lung cancer patients. About 30 paired specimens, one tumor and one normal lung sample per patient, were profiled by TCRbeta CDR3 sequencing.

Overall results and qualifications from the work: Peripheral blood was not sequenced, so blood TCRbeta repertoires were not examined in the lung cancer patients of the study. Tumor tissue showed significantly greater TCR diversity (inverse Simpson) than normal lung tissue (approximately 400 vs 170, P = 0.0075, Mann-Whitney U test). Only approximately 16 patients were included in the cohort, and the need for larger samples and more detailed clinical data was noted by the authors. The methods do not name the sequencing platform or mention unique molecular identifiers. TCR diversity was significantly higher in younger patients, and greater tumor TCR diversity was associated with shorter overall survival and shorter disease-free survival. A significantly larger cumulative share of the repertoire was made up by the top 100 clones in normal lung than in tumor tissue.

The rearrangement joined TRBV4-1 to TRBJ2-1, with the D gene not clear enough to name. This sequence was found in a man aged 55 to 70 with small cell lung cancer. The material sequenced was lung tumor tissue. DNA sequence: TGCGCCAGCAGCCAAGTCTCGGTGGTGCTCTACAATGAGCAGTTCTTC. Translated, this is CASSQVSVVLYNEQFF.